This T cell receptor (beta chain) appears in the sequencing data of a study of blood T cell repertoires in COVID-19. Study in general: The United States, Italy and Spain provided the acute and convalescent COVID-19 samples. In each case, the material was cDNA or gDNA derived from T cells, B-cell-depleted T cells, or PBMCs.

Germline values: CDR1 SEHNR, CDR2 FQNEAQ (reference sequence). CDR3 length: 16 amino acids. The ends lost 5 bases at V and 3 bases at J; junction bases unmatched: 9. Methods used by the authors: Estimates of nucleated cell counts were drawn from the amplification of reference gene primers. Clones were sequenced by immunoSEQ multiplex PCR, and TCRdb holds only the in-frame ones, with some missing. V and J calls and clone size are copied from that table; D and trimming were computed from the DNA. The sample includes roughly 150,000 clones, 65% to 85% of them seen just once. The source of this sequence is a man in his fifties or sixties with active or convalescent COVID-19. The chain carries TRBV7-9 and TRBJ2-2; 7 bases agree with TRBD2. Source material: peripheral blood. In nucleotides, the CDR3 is TGTGCCAGCAGCCCTCGTAAGGGAGGGGACACCGGGGAGCTGTTTTTT. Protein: CASSPRKGGDTGELFF.